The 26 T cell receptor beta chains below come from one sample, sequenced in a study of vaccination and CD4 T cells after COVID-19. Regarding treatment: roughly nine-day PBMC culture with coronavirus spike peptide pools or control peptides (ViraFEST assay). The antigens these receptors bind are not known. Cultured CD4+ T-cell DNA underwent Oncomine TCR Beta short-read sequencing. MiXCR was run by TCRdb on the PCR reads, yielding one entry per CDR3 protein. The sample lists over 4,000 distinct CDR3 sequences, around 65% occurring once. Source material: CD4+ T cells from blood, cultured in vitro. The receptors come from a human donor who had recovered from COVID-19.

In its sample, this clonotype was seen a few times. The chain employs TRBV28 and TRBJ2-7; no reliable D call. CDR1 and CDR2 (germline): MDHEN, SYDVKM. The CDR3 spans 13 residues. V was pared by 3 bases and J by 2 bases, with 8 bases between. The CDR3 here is CASSFLNAYEQYF. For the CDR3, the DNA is TGTGCCAGCAGTTTCCTCAACGCCTACGAGCAGTACTTC.

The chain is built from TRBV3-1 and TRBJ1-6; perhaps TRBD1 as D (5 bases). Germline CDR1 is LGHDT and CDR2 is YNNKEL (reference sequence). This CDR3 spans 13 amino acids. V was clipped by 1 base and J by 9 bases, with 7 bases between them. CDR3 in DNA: TGTGCCAGCAGCCAAGGGGGCGGTTCACCCCTCCACTTT. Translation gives CASSQGGGSPLHF.

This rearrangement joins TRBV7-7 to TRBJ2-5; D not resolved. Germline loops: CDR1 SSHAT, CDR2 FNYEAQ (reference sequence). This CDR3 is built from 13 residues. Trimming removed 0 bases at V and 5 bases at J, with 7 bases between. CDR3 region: CASSLAPVETQYF. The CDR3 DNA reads TGTGCCAGCAGCTTAGCCCCCGTGGAGACCCAGTACTTC.

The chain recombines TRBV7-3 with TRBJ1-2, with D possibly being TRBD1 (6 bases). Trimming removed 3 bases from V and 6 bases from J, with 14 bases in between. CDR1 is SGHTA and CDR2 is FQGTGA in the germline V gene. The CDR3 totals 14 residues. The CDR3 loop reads CASSLGAGNDGYTF. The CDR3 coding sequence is TGTGCCAGCAGCTTGGGGGCAGGGAACGATGGCTACACCTTC.

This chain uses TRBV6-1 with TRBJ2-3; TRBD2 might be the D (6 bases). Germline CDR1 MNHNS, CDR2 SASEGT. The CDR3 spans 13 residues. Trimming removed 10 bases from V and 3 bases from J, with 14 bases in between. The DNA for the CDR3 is TGTGCCATCTATAGCGGAGATACAGATACGCAGTATTTT. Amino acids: CAIYSGDTDTQYF.

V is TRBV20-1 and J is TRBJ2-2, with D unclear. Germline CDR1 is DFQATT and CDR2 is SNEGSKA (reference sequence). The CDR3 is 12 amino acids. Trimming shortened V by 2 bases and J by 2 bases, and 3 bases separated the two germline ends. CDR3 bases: TGCAGTGCTAGATACAACACCGGGGAGCTGTTTTTT. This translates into CSARYNTGELFF.

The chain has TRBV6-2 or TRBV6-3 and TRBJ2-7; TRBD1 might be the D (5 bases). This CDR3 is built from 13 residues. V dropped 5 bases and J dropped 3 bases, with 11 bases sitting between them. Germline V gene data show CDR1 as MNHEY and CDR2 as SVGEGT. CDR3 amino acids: CASSRQSLYEQYF. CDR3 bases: TGTGCCAGCAGTCGACAGTCCCTCTACGAGCAGTACTTC.

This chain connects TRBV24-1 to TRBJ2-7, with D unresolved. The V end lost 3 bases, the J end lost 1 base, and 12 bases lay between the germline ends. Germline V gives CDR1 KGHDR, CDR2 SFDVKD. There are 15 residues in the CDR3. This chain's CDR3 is CATSDPDGNSYEQYF. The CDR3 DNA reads TGTGCCACCAGTGATCCCGATGGGAATTCCTACGAGCAGTACTTC.

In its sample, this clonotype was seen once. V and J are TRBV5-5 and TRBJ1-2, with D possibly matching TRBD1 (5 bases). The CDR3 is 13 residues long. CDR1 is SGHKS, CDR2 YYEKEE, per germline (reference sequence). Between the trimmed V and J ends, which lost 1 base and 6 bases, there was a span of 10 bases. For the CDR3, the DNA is TGTGCCAGCAGCTTGAACAGGTTTGATGGCTACACCTTC. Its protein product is CASSLNRFDGYTF.

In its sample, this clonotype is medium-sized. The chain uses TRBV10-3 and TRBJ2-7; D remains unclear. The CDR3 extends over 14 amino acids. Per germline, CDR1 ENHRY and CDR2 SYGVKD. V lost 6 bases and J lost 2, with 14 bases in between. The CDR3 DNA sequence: TGTGCCATCAGCGATTGGGGAACGACCTACGAGCAGTACTTC. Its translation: CAISDWGTTYEQYF.

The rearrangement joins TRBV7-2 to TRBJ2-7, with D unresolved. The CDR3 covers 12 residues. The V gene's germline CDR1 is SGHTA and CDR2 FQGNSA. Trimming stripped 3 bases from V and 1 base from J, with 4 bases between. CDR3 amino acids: CASSFDSYEQYF. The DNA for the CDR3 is TGTGCCAGCAGCTTTGATTCCTACGAGCAGTACTTC.

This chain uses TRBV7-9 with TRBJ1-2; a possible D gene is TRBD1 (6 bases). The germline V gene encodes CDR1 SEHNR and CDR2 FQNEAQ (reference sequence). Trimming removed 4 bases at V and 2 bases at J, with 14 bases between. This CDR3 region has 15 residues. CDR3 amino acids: CASSYEGQLNYGYTF. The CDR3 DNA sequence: TGTGCCAGCAGCTACGAGGGACAACTCAACTATGGCTACACCTTC.

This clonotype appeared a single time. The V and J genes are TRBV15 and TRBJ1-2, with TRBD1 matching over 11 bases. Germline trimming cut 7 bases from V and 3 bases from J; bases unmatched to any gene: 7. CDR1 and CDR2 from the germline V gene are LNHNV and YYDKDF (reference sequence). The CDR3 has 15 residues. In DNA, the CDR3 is TGTGCCACCAACCCGGACAGGGGGCTTTACTATGGCTACACCTTC. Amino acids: CATNPDRGLYYGYTF.

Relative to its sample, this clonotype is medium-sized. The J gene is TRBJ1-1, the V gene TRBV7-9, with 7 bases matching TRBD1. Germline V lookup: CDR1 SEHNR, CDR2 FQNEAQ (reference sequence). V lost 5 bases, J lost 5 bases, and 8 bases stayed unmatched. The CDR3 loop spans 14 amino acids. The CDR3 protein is CASSPTRGPTEAFF. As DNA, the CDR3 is TGTGCCAGCAGCCCGACGAGGGGGCCTACTGAAGCTTTCTTT.

This CDR3 is CSVQQGDSSPLHF. The CDR3 DNA reads as TGCAGCGTTCAACAGGGGGATAGTTCACCCCTCCACTTT. The V and J genes are TRBV29-1 and TRBJ1-6; TRBD1 agrees at 8 bases. The junction had 6 bases not matched to a gene; V was cut back by 5 bases and J by 9 bases. Per germline, CDR1 SQVTM and CDR2 ANQGSEA. The CDR3 spans 13 residues. The full variable domain, rest sourced from reference TRBV29-1 and TRBJ1-6, is SAVISQKPSRDICQRGTSLTIQCQVDSQVTMMFWYRQQPGQSLTLIATANQGSEATYESGFVIDKFPISRPNLTFSTLTVSNMSPEDSSIYLCSVQQGDSSPLHFGNGTRLTVT.

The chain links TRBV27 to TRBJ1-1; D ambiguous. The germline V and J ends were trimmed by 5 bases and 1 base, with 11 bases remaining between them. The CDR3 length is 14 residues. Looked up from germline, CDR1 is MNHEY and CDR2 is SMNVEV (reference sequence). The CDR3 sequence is CASSLLPGNTEAFF. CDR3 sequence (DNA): TGTGCCAGCAGTCTCCTCCCGGGGAACACTGAAGCTTTCTTT.

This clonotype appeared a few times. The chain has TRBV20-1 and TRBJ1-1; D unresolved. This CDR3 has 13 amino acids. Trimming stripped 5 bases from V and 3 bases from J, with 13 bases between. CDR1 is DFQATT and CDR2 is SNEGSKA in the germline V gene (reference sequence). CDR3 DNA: TGCAGTGCTCCCCACACTGGTTACACTGAAGCTTTCTTT. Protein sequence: CSAPHTGYTEAFF.

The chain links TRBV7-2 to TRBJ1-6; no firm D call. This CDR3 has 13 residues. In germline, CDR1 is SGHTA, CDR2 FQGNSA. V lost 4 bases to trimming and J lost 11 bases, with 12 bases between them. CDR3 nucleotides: TGTGCCAGCAGCTCAAACTTATATCCACCCCTCCACTTT. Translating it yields CASSSNLYPPLHF.

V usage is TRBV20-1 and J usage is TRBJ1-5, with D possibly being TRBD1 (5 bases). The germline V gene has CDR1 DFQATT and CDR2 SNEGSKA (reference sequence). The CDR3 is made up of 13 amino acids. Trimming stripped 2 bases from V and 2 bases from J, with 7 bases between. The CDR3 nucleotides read TGCAGTGCTAGAATAGGGGGCAATCAGCCCCAGCATTTT. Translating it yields CSARIGGNQPQHF.

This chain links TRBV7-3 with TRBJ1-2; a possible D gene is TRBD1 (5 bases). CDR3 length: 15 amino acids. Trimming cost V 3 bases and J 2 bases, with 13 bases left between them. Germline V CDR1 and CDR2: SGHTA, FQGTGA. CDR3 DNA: TGTGCCAGCAGCTTGACTGGGGACTTCAACTATGGCTACACCTTC. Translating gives CASSLTGDFNYGYTF.

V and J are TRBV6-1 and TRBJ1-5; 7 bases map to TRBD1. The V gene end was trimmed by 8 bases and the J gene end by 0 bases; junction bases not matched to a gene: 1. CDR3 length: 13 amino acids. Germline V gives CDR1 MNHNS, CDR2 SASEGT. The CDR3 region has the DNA TGTGCCAGCGGGGACAGTAGCAATCAGCCCCAGCATTTT. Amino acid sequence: CASGDSSNQPQHF.

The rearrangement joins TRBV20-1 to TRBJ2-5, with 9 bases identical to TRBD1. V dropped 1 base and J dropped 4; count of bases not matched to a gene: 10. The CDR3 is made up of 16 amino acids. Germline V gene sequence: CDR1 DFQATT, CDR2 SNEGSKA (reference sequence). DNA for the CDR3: TGCAGTGCTAGAGGGTTAACCCGGGACAGGGCAGAGACCCAGTACTTC. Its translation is CSARGLTRDRAETQYF.

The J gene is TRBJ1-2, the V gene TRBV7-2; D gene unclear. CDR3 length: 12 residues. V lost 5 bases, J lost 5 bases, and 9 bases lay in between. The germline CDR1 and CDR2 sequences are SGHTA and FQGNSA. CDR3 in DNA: TGTGCCAGCAGCCTGCTAGGGTATGGCTACACCTTC. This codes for CASSLLGYGYTF. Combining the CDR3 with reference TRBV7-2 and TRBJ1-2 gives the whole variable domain GAGVSQSPSNKVTEKGKDVELRCDPISGHTALYWYRQSLGQGLEFLIYFQGNSAPDKSGLPSDRFSAERTGGSVSTLTIQRTQQEDSAVYLCASSLLGYGYTFGSGTRLTVV.

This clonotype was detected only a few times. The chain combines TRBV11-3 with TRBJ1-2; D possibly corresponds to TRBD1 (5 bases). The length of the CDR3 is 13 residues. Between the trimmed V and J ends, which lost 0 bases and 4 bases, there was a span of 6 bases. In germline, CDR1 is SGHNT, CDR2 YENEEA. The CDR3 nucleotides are TGTGCCAGCAGCTTAGATCAGGGCTATGGCTACACCTTC. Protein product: CASSLDQGYGYTF.

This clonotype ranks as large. CDR3 protein: CSADRVAGGPRETQYF. The CDR3 DNA is TGCAGTGCTGACAGAGTAGCGGGGGGGCCCCGAGAGACCCAGTACTTC. The V and J genes are TRBV20-1 and TRBJ2-5; 11 bases align to TRBD2. Germline CDR1 and CDR2: DFQATT and SNEGSKA (reference sequence). The V and J ends lost 5 bases and 4 bases, in that order; junction bases with no gene match: 12. CDR3 length equals 16 residues.

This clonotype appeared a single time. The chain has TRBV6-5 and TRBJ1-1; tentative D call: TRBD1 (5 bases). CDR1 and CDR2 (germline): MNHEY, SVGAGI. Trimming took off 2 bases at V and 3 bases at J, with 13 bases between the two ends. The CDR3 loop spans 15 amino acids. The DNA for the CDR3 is TGTGCCAGCAGTTACGACGGGGGAGGGGACACTGAAGCTTTCTTT. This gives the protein CASSYDGGGDTEAFF.